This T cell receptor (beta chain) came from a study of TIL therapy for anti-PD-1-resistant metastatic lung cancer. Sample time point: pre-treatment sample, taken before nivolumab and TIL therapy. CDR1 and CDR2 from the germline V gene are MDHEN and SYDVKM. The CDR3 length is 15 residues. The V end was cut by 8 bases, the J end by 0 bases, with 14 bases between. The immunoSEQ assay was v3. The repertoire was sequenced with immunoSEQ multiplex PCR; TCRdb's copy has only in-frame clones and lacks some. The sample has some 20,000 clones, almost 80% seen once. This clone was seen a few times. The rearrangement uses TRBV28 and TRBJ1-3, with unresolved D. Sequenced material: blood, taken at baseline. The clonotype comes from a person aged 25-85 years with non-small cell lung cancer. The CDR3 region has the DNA TGTGCCAGCTGGGAAACGGGGAGCTCTGGAAACACCATATATTTT. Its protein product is CASWETGSSGNTIYF.